The sequence of this T cell receptor (beta chain) was determined in a study of shared clonotypes between healthy human individuals. At the level of the study: Donors were a couple of women and a few men aged 18 to 49.

Study results and caveats: Represented diversity (both genetic and exposure-history) was limited by the small number of donors. Collection of samples was limited to blood; tissue repertoires likely differ.

For each subset, genomic DNA was distributed in equal portions over several immunoSEQ plates. Method: immunoSEQ multiplex PCR; TCRdb's copy keeps in-frame clones and lacks some. Found here are under 600,000 clones, roughly four fifths of them singletons; the top ten hold around 11%. With respect to this clone: Antigen unknown.

V gave up 4 bases and J gave up 2 bases; unmatched junction bases: 8. Germline V gene data show CDR1 as LGHNA and CDR2 as YNFKEQ. The CDR3 spans 16 residues. The rearrangement links TRBV4-2 to TRBJ2-3; 8 bases align to TRBD2. This receptor was identified in a middle-aged woman in good health. Some clones in this sample may be carry-over from other donors' samples. The sequencing sample was made of PBMCs. The CDR3 region is CASSLTGGELTDTQYF. As DNA, the CDR3 is TGTGCCAGCAGCCTAACGGGGGGGGAACTCACAGATACGCAGTATTTT.